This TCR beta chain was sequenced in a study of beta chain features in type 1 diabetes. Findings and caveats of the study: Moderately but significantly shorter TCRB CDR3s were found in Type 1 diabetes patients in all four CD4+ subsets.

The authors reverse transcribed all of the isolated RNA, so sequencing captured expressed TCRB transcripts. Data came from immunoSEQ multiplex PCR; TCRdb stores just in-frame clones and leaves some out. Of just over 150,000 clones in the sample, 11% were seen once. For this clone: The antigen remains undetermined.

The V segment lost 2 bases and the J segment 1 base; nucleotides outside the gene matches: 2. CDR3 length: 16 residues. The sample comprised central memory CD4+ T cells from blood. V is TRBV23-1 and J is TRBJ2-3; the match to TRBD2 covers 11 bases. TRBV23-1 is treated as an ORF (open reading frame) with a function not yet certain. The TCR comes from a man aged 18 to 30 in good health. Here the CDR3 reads CASSQGTSGGTDTQYF. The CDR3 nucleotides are TGCGCCAGCAGTCAAGGGACTAGCGGAGGCACAGATACGCAGTATTTT.